Listed below are T cell receptor beta chains from one sample, sequenced in a study of cytotoxic CD8 clonotypes in ibrutinib-treated CLL. The data were produced by immunoSEQ multiplex PCR, yet TCRdb's version contains in-frame clones alone and is incomplete. Among around 310,000 clones listed, more than 65% were seen once. This specimen consisted of PBMCs, obtained before ibrutinib treatment. Receptors originate from a human donor with chronic lymphocytic leukemia. Both conserved end residues are part of each CDR3. The D gene is left open where the match is weak. Some rows have no size entry. The others give once, few or many, or a class for an expanded clone.

v_call	d_call	j_call	clone_size	cdr3_aa	cdr3_nt
TRBV7-8	NA	TRBJ2-7	NA	CASSLGQRDEQYF	TGTGCCAGCAGCTTAGGGCAAAGGGACGAGCAGTACTTC
TRBV28	TRBD2	TRBJ2-7	NA	CASRLGLAGGDEQYF	TGTGCCAGCAGGCTCGGACTAGCGGGAGGTGACGAGCAGTACTTC
TRBV27	NA	TRBJ1-1	few	CASSRMGDTEAFF	TGTGCCAGCAGTAGAATGGGGGACACTGAAGCTTTCTTT
TRBV18	TRBD1	TRBJ1-2	once	CASSRAGTDVYGYTF	TGTGCCAGCTCACGGGCTGGGACAGACGTTTATGGCTACACCTTC
TRBV14	NA	TRBJ1-1	few	CASSQAAGLLNTEAFF	TGTGCCAGCAGCCAAGCTGCAGGGCTCCTGAACACTGAAGCTTTCTTT
TRBV28	TRBD1	TRBJ1-2	once	CASSPHVPGGESGYTF	TGTGCCAGCAGCCCCCACGTTCCAGGGGGGGAATCTGGCTACACCTTC
TRBV5-6	TRBD2	TRBJ2-3	NA	CASRAGLAAFTDTQYF	TGTGCCAGCAGAGCGGGACTCGCCGCTTTCACAGATACGCAGTATTTT
TRBV11-3	NA	TRBJ2-1	few	CASSLAGGYNEQFF	TGTGCCAGCAGCTTAGCGGGTGGGTACAATGAGCAGTTCTTC
TRBV7-2	NA	TRBJ2-3	NA	CASRQPGLGTDTQYF	TGTGCCAGCAGACAACCGGGGTTAGGCACAGATACGCAGTATTTT
TRBV5-1	TRBD1	TRBJ1-4	NA	CASSFWGQGLSNEKLFF	TGCGCCAGCAGCTTTTGGGGACAGGGGCTTTCTAATGAAAAACTGTTTTTT